Included here is one T cell receptor beta chain sequence, with context. The antigen remains unidentified. The naive CD8 subset, CD45RO-negative cells positively selected for CCR7, excluded terminally differentiated effector memory CD45RA+ cells. Per germline, CDR1 SNHLY and CDR2 FYNNEI. This CDR3 spans 14 amino acids. V lost 7 bases, J lost 0 bases, and 13 bases lay in between. These data are taken from a study of shared clonotypes between healthy human individuals. Study in general: Researchers drew samples from two women and a few men aged 18 to 49.

The assay was immunoSEQ multiplex PCR, and TCRdb's table has in-frame clones only and misses some. Among about 2.1 million clones listed, 93% were seen once. Notes on the study in general: Across subsets, estimated richness was generally greater for naive than for memory populations. Non-shared clonotypes had lower generation probabilities than those shared by all four donors. Rarefaction exposed incomplete sorted-subset sequencing despite large depth.

The receptor was isolated from a man younger than 30 in good health. Some clones in this sample may be carry-over from other donors' samples. Sequencing input: naive CD8+ T cells from PBMCs. The J gene is TRBJ2-7, the V gene TRBV2, with no clear D. CDR3 in DNA: TGTGCCAGCAACCCGGGTGCAAGCTCCTACGAGCAGTACTTC. Protein product: CASNPGASSYEQYF.